This T cell receptor (beta chain) was found in a study of blood T cell repertoires in COVID-19. Seattle participants joined during active infection and were tracked over time. TCRdb's table, derived via immunoSEQ multiplex PCR, lists solely in-frame clones and lacks some. The sample comprises about 80,000 clones, approximately 78% of which are singletons, and around 34% rests with the top ten. This sequence was found in a man between 60 and 70 years old with COVID-19, enrolled during active disease. The sample consisted of peripheral blood.

The CDR3 region is CASTSRDKGEKLFF. The CDR3 region has the DNA TGTGCCAGCACCAGCCGGGACAAAGGAGAAAAACTGTTTTTT. The chain carries TRBV6-5 and TRBJ1-4, with a possible D match to TRBD1 (6 bases). The CDR3 covers 14 residues. Germline values: CDR1 MNHEY, CDR2 SVGAGI. Trimming took off 7 bases at V and 8 bases at J, with 17 bases between the two ends.